This entry lists 25 T cell receptor beta chains sequenced from one sample in a study of T cell repertoires in cytomegalovirus infection. No antigen is known for these receptors. TCRdb fed the reads into MiXCR, producing one record per CDR3 protein. The data show fewer than 850,000 distinct CDR3 sequences, 25% to 35% seen once. Sequencing used cultured CD8+ T cells from PBMCs, obtained from culture after CMV antigen stimulation. The receptor set was obtained from a human donor in good health (CMV status not recorded). Some clones in this sample may be carry-over from other donors' samples.

There are many counts of this clonotype. The CDR3 loop reads CASMGGPGMNTEAFF. In nucleotides, the CDR3 is TGTGCCAGCATGGGTGGTCCAGGCATGAACACTGAAGCTTTCTTT. The chain links TRBV7-9 to TRBJ1-1; D uncertain. V was cut by 7 bases and J by 0 bases, with 15 bases left in between. CDR1 and CDR2 from the germline V gene are SEHNR and FQNEAQ (reference sequence). The CDR3 sequence is 15 residues long. The entire variable domain, with the rest obtained from reference TRBV7-9 and TRBJ1-1, is as follows: DTGVSQNPRHKITKRGQNVTFRCDPISEHNRLYWYRQTLGQGPEFLTYFQNEAQLEKSRLLSDRFSAERPKGSFSTLEIQRTEQGDSAMYLCASMGGPGMNTEAFFGQGTRLTVV.

This clonotype was observed a few times. The V and J genes are TRBV4-3 and TRBJ2-2; 7 bases map to TRBD1. V gave up 3 bases and J gave up 4 bases; unmatched junction bases: 2. This CDR3 spans 14 amino acids. Per germline, CDR1 LGHNA and CDR2 YSLEER. The chain's CDR3 is CASSHAGGTGELFF. CDR3 nucleotides: TGCGCCAGCAGCCACGCAGGGGGCACCGGGGAGCTGTTTTTT.

The V call is TRBV4-1, the J call TRBJ1-2; TRBD1 is a possible D gene (6 bases). Trimming removed 3 bases from V and 4 bases from J, with 21 bases in between. The CDR3 consists of 17 residues. In germline, CDR1 is MGHRA, CDR2 YSYEKL. The DNA for the CDR3 is TGCGCCAGCAGCCATCGCTCAGGCCGAACAGGGCCCTATGGCTACACCTTC. Translating gives CASSHRSGRTGPYGYTF.

This clonotype was observed a few times. The chain recombines TRBV19 with TRBJ2-5, with D perhaps TRBD2 (5 bases). Trimming left V 3 bases short and J 3 bases short, with 14 bases between. Looked up from germline, CDR1 is LNHDA and CDR2 is SQIVND (reference sequence). This CDR3 is 15 amino acids long. The CDR3: CASSIGVEFKETQYF. The CDR3 DNA follows: TGTGCCAGTAGTATCGGGGTGGAGTTCAAAGAGACCCAGTACTTC.

The gene calls are TRBV19 and TRBJ1-1, with D uncertain. Trimming left V 5 bases short and J 5 bases short, with 9 bases between. In germline, CDR1 is LNHDA, CDR2 SQIVND (reference sequence). This CDR3 contains 12 residues. In DNA, the CDR3 is TGTGCCAGTAGTTCCCCGCCGACTGAAGCTTTCTTT. Its protein is CASSSPPTEAFF.

The chain employs TRBV6-6 and TRBJ1-5, with D uncertain. V was trimmed by 8 bases and J by 0 bases, leaving 11 bases between them. The CDR3 is 14 residues long. CDR1 MNHNY and CDR2 SVGAGI come from the germline V gene (reference sequence). The chain's CDR3 is CASSQEFSNQPQHF. The CDR3, as DNA: TGTGCCAGCTCTCAGGAGTTTAGCAATCAGCCCCAGCATTTT.

The J gene is TRBJ1-2, the V gene TRBV6-2 or TRBV6-3; tentative D call: TRBD1 (5 bases). V lost 2 bases, J lost 8 bases, and 21 bases lay in between. CDR1 MNHEY and CDR2 SVGEGT come from the germline V gene. The CDR3 sequence is 16 residues long. The CDR3 region is CASSYIREGPGSGYTF. CDR3 coding DNA: TGTGCCAGCAGTTACATCCGAGAGGGACCCGGGAGCGGCTACACCTTC.

This clonotype has just a few counts. The junction does not match germline at one end; this may be a read error. This chain uses TRBV13 with TRBJ2-3, with TRBD2 identical over 9 bases. Germline CDR1 reads PRHDT; CDR2 reads FYEKMQ (reference sequence). The CDR3 is made up of 16 amino acids. The CDR3 region has the DNA TGTGCCAGCAGCCTAGGTGGGGGACTAGCCGCAGATACGCAGTATTTT. Its translation: CASSLGGGLAADTQYF.

This clonotype appeared a few times. The chain recombines TRBV7-8 with TRBJ2-1; 8 bases align to TRBD1. J gave up 2 bases and V 3 bases, and 12 bases lay outside the gene matches. The CDR3 sequence is 18 residues long. Germline V gene lookup returns CDR1 SGHVS and CDR2 FQNEAQ. CDR3 protein: CASSFLGPTGVPYNEQFF. The CDR3 DNA reads TGTGCCAGCAGCTTCTTAGGCCCGACAGGGGTTCCCTACAATGAGCAGTTCTTC.

This clonotype was counted only a few times. The V gene is TRBV27, the J gene TRBJ2-1; D not resolved. CDR1 is MNHEY, CDR2 SMNVEV, per germline (reference sequence). Trimming took off 2 bases at V and 5 bases at J, with 10 bases between the two ends. CDR3 size: 14 residues. The CDR3 DNA sequence: TGTGCCAGCAGTTTAGCGGTTACTAACAATGAGCAGTTCTTC. It translates to CASSLAVTNNEQFF.

The chain has TRBV24-1 and TRBJ1-1; TRBD1 agrees at 8 bases. The V segment lost 8 bases and the J segment 2 bases; nucleotides outside the gene matches: 18. CDR3 length: 18 residues. In germline, CDR1 is KGHDR, CDR2 SFDVKD. The CDR3 region is CATNLGTGTRELNTEAFF. The CDR3 nucleotides read TGTGCCACCAACCTCGGGACAGGCACCAGAGAACTTAACACTGAAGCTTTCTTT.

This clonotype occurred many times. Here the CDR3 reads CASSDLGTGIGETQYF. CDR3 nucleotide sequence: TGTGCCAGCAGTGATTTAGGGACAGGGATAGGCGAGACCCAGTACTTC. The rearrangement joins TRBV6-2 or TRBV6-3 to TRBJ2-5; TRBD1 matches at 9 bases. Germline values: CDR1 MNHEY, CDR2 SVGEGT. CDR3 length equals 16 residues. V lost 5 bases, J lost 5 bases, and 12 bases stayed unmatched.

This clonotype occurred a few times. The chain links TRBV12-3 or TRBV12-4 to TRBJ2-2; 7 positions match TRBD1. Unmatched junction bases numbered 8, after V lost 3 bases and J lost 4 bases. This CDR3 region has 16 residues. CDR3: CASSFSGQIFTGELFF. CDR3 nucleotide sequence: TGTGCCAGCAGTTTTTCGGGACAGATCTTCACCGGGGAGCTGTTTTTT.

The chain couples TRBV29-1 to TRBJ1-2, with D uncertain. The CDR3 extends over 15 amino acids. With 1 base removed from V and 5 bases from J, the gap between germline ends came to 17 bases. The germline gives CDR1 SQVTM, CDR2 ANQGSEA. CDR3 bases: TGCAGCGTTGAAGCTTCGTCCGGAGGGCTTTATGGCTACACCTTC. Amino acid sequence: CSVEASSGGLYGYTF.

This clonotype was observed many times. The chain joins TRBV6-1 to TRBJ2-7; 7 nucleotides align to TRBD1. Losses at the gene ends were 2 bases for V and 2 bases for J; bases not matched to a gene: 3. CDR1 MNHNS and CDR2 SASEGT come from the germline V gene. This CDR3 is built from 14 residues. The chain's CDR3 is CASSERGLTYEQYF. In DNA form, the CDR3 reads TGTGCCAGCAGTGAAAGGGGGCTAACCTACGAGCAGTACTTC.

The chain is built from TRBV25-1 and TRBJ1-3, with TRBD1 as a possible D gene (5 bases). CDR1 and CDR2 (germline): MGHDK, SYGVNS. V lost 5 bases and J 0 bases, leaving 11 bases between the germline ends. CDR3 size: 15 residues. The CDR3 protein is CASSWDATSGNTIYF. The CDR3 region has the DNA TGTGCCAGCAGTTGGGACGCAACCTCTGGAAACACCATATATTTT.

This clonotype was seen many times. The CDR3 here is CASSLGERDTGDGTLADTQYF. DNA for the CDR3: TGTGCCAGCAGCTTGGGGGAGCGGGATACGGGAGACGGCACACTGGCAGATACGCAGTATTTT. The rearrangement links TRBV11-3 to TRBJ2-3, with 7 bases identical to TRBD2. The germline V gene has CDR1 SGHNT and CDR2 YENEEA. Trimming took 3 bases from V and 4 from J; bases not matched to a gene: 25. The CDR3 totals 21 residues.

This clonotype was observed a handful of times. The CDR3 DNA sequence: TGTGCCAGCAGCACCAGACAGGGGAGCAATTCACCCCTCCACTTT. Translating gives CASSTRQGSNSPLHF. J is TRBJ1-6 and V is TRBV7-6; 8 positions match TRBD1. Germline V gene lookup returns CDR1 SGHVS and CDR2 FNYEAQ. The length of the CDR3 is 15 residues. The V gene end was trimmed by 5 bases and the J gene end by 7 bases; junction bases not matched to a gene: 7. The entire variable domain, with the rest obtained from reference TRBV7-6 and TRBJ1-6, is as follows: GAGVSQSPRYKVTKRGQDVALRCDPISGHVSLYWYRQALGQGPEFLTYFNYEAQQDKSGLPNDRFSAERPEGSISTLTIQRTEQRDSAMYRCASSTRQGSNSPLHFGNGTRLTVT.

The CDR3 sequence: CASSQDIGSGNTEAFF. The CDR3 DNA follows: TGCGCCAGCAGCCAAGACATCGGGAGCGGGAACACTGAAGCTTTCTTT. The rearrangement joins TRBV4-1 to TRBJ1-1; D not certain. V was shortened by 0 bases and J by 1 base, with 12 bases between the two germline ends. Germline V gene data show CDR1 as MGHRA and CDR2 as YSYEKL. The CDR3 runs 16 residues.

This clonotype was detected a few times. This chain joins TRBV7-9 and TRBJ2-7, with D possibly being TRBD1 (6 bases). The germline V and J ends were trimmed by 4 bases and 5 bases, with 15 bases remaining between them. The CDR3 contains 14 residues. Germline-derived CDR1 and CDR2 are SEHNR and FQNEAQ (reference sequence). CDR3 in DNA: TGTGCCAGCAGCTCTTGGACAGAAACGAACGAGCAGTACTTC. Protein: CASSSWTETNEQYF.

This chain links TRBV12-3 or TRBV12-4 with TRBJ1-2; possibly TRBD1 for D (5 bases). The CDR3 has 15 amino acids. V gave up 2 bases and J gave up 5 bases, with 15 bases separating them. The CDR3 reads CASSLRSGGRYGYTF. The CDR3 region has the DNA TGTGCCAGCAGTTTAAGGTCGGGGGGGAGATATGGCTACACCTTC.

This clonotype was seen many times. This chain joins TRBV12-3 or TRBV12-4 and TRBJ2-1; maybe TRBD2 (6 bases). This CDR3 has 14 amino acids. The V and J ends lost 8 bases and 0 bases respectively, with 11 bases between them. The CDR3 nucleotides are TGTGCCAGCGGGGTCGGGGGCTCCTACAATGAGCAGTTCTTC. It translates to CASGVGGSYNEQFF.

The table lists this clonotype with a count of one. The J gene is TRBJ2-7, the V gene TRBV7-4; D assignment may be TRBD1 or TRBD2 (5 bases each). V was pared by 6 bases and J by 2 bases, with 17 bases between. The CDR3 sequence is 15 residues long. Germline CDR1 is SGHVT and CDR2 is SQSDAQ. CDR3 amino acids: CASSSGTVGAYEQYF. The CDR3 DNA reads as TGTGCCAGCAGTTCTGGGACGGTGGGGGCCTACGAGCAGTACTTC.

V and J are TRBV6-5 and TRBJ2-1; 7 bases are a match to TRBD2. This CDR3 has 16 residues. The ends lost 1 base at V and 4 bases at J; junction bases unmatched: 7. CDR1 MNHEY and CDR2 SVGAGI come from the germline V gene. CDR3 region: CASSYYTGGFYNEQFF. Written as DNA, the CDR3 is TGTGCCAGCAGTTACTATACGGGGGGTTTTTACAATGAGCAGTTCTTC.

The chain joins TRBV6-1 to TRBJ2-6; 7 nucleotides align to TRBD1. The V gene end was trimmed by 1 base and the J gene end by 4 bases; junction bases not matched to a gene: 4. Per the germline V gene, CDR1 is MNHNS and CDR2 is SASEGT. The CDR3 loop spans 16 amino acids. CDR3 residues: CASSEGQGKGANVLTF. The DNA for the CDR3 is TGTGCCAGCAGTGAAGGACAGGGTAAAGGGGCCAACGTCCTGACTTTC.